The 24 T cell receptor beta chains in this list originate from one sample, sequenced in a study of cytomegalovirus exposure and HLA in healthy donors. The PCR used 60 Vbeta and 13 Jbeta primers. Clones were sequenced by immunoSEQ multiplex PCR, and TCRdb holds only the in-frame ones, with some missing. The data show roughly 100,000 clones, 60% to 80% seen once. The sequenced sample was PBMCs. The receptors stem from a male donor in good health and CMV-seropositive.

The V and J genes are TRBV2 and TRBJ2-3; 10 nucleotides align to TRBD1. Germline CDR1 is SNHLY and CDR2 is FYNNEI. The CDR3 consists of 14 residues. The V segment lost 5 bases and the J segment 4 bases; nucleotides outside the gene matches: 3. The CDR3 reads CASSRDRGADTQYF. In nucleotides, the CDR3 is TGTGCCAGCAGTCGGGACAGGGGAGCAGATACGCAGTATTTT.

V and J are TRBV6-5 and TRBJ2-3; 11 nucleotides align to TRBD2. The junction had 2 bases not matched to a gene; V was cut back by 7 bases and J by 2 bases. The CDR3 totals 14 residues. CDR1 is MNHEY and CDR2 is SVGAGI in the germline V gene. The CDR3 nucleotides are TGTGCCAGCAAGACTAGCGGGGTCACAGATACGCAGTATTTT. Translating it yields CASKTSGVTDTQYF.

V usage is TRBV27 and J usage is TRBJ2-6; maybe TRBD1 (6 bases). The CDR3 extends over 17 amino acids. Trimming took off 6 bases at V and 0 bases at J, with 15 bases between the two ends. Germline V gives CDR1 MNHEY, CDR2 SMNVEV (reference sequence). As DNA, the CDR3 is TGTGCCAGCAGCACCGGGACACTTTTCTCTGGGGCCAACGTCCTGACTTTC. Its protein product is CASSTGTLFSGANVLTF.

This chain uses TRBV5-6 with TRBJ1-6; no definite D call. The germline V gene encodes CDR1 SGHDT and CDR2 YYEEEE. Trimming took off 0 bases at V and 7 bases at J, with 8 bases between the two ends. The CDR3 contains 14 residues. The CDR3 is CASSLGGVNSPLHF. The CDR3 coding sequence is TGTGCCAGCAGCTTGGGGGGAGTCAATTCACCCCTCCACTTT. Drawing the rest from reference TRBV5-6 and TRBJ1-6, the complete variable domain is DAGVTQSPTHLIKTRGQQVTLRCSPKSGHDTVSWYQQALGQGPQFIFQYYEEEERQRGNFPDRFSGHQFPNYSSELNVNALLLGDSALYLCASSLGGVNSPLHFGNGTRLTVT.

The rearrangement joins TRBV30 to TRBJ1-6; D not certain. This CDR3 contains 15 residues. The ends were cut back, 0 bases at V and 6 bases at J, with 12 bases in the middle. The V gene's germline CDR1 is GTSNPN and CDR2 SVGIG (reference sequence). The CDR3 spells CAWSVLGRFNSPLHF. The CDR3 nucleotides are TGTGCCTGGAGTGTCCTAGGGAGGTTTAATTCACCCCTCCACTTT.

V usage is TRBV7-2 and J usage is TRBJ2-1; tentative D call: TRBD2 (5 bases). Trimming stripped 2 bases from V and 9 bases from J, with 8 bases between. Germline CDR1 and CDR2: SGHTA and FQGNSA. This CDR3 region has 12 residues. In DNA form, the CDR3 reads TGTGCCAGCAGCTTAAGGCTAGCTGAGCAGTTCTTC. This sequence encodes CASSLRLAEQFF.

This clone was recorded only once. The chain is built from TRBV29-1 and TRBJ2-5, with D perhaps TRBD1 (5 bases). V was cut by 2 bases and J by 4 bases, with 11 bases left in between. Germline CDR1 reads SQVTM; CDR2 reads ANQGSEA. The CDR3 is made up of 13 amino acids. CDR3 loop: CSVERSRVETQYF. For the CDR3, the DNA is TGCAGCGTTGAAAGGTCCAGGGTAGAGACCCAGTACTTC.

This rearrangement joins TRBV19 to TRBJ2-2; 9 nucleotides line up with TRBD2. Germline values: CDR1 LNHDA, CDR2 SQIVND (reference sequence). V dropped 5 bases and J dropped 7; count of bases not matched to a gene: 8. There are 15 residues in the CDR3. Written as DNA, the CDR3 is TGTGCCAGTAGTGGGAGACTAGCGGACAGCGGGGAGCTGTTTTTT. Amino acid sequence: CASSGRLADSGELFF.

V usage is TRBV2 and J usage is TRBJ2-7; 13 bases are shared with TRBD2. Looked up from germline, CDR1 is SNHLY and CDR2 is FYNNEI. With 3 bases clipped from V and 7 bases from J, the junction kept 6 bases outside the gene matches. This CDR3 is built from 15 residues. CDR3: CASSEGLAGTEEQYF. The DNA of the CDR3 is TGTGCCAGCAGTGAGGGACTAGCGGGAACCGAGGAGCAGTACTTC.

The chain combines TRBV7-9 with TRBJ2-5, with a weak D call TRBD1 (6 bases). The CDR3 has 14 residues. V lost 5 bases and J 2 bases, leaving 12 bases between the germline ends. The V gene's germline CDR1 is SEHNR and CDR2 FQNEAQ (reference sequence). CDR3 sequence reads: CASSIRQAQETQYF. The CDR3 DNA sequence: TGTGCCAGCAGCATAAGACAGGCACAAGAGACCCAGTACTTC.

The chain recombines TRBV5-8 with TRBJ1-4; no reliable D call. The CDR3 totals 13 residues. Looked up from germline, CDR1 is SGHTS and CDR2 is YDEGEE. V shed 4 bases and J shed 7 bases, with 11 bases lying between them. CDR3 loop: CASSLRLSEKLFF. The CDR3 DNA is TGTGCCAGCAGCCTCAGACTTAGTGAAAAACTGTTTTTT.

DNA of the CDR3: TGTGCCAGCAGTTTCCGGGACAGGGGGCTAGGGGAGCAGTACTTC. Encoded protein: CASSFRDRGLGEQYF. The chain has TRBV6-1 and TRBJ2-7; 12 bases fit TRBD1. V lost 5 bases to trimming and J lost 7 bases; unmatched junction nucleotides: 9. CDR1 is MNHNS and CDR2 is SASEGT in the germline V gene. The CDR3 consists of 15 residues.

This clone has only a few counts. CDR3 coding DNA: TGTGCCAGCAGCCTGCAGGGGACTAGCGGGAGGGCCTACGAGCAGTACTTC. Protein product: CASSLQGTSGRAYEQYF. This chain connects TRBV7-2 to TRBJ2-7; 16 nucleotides agree with TRBD2. There are 17 residues in the CDR3. Per germline, CDR1 SGHTA and CDR2 FQGNSA. V lost 5 bases, J lost 2 bases, and 6 bases stayed unmatched. Variable domain in full (rest from reference TRBV7-2 and TRBJ2-7): GAGVSQSPSNKVTEKGKDVELRCDPISGHTALYWYRQSLGQGLEFLIYFQGNSAPDKSGLPSDRFSAERTGGSVSTLTIQRTQQEDSAVYLCASSLQGTSGRAYEQYFGPGTRLTVT.

The chain links TRBV28 to TRBJ2-7, with D tentatively TRBD2 (6 bases). With 5 bases removed from V and 3 bases from J, the gap between germline ends came to 17 bases. CDR3 length equals 15 residues. Germline V lookup: CDR1 MDHEN, CDR2 SYDVKM. Here the CDR3 reads CASSPTSPRVYEQYF. The DNA of the CDR3 is TGTGCCAGCAGTCCCACTAGCCCGCGGGTCTACGAGCAGTACTTC.

The chain uses TRBV4-3 and TRBJ1-1; possibly TRBD1 for D (5 bases). The CDR3 spans 13 residues. Germline V gives CDR1 LGHNA, CDR2 YSLEER. V lost 4 bases and J lost 5, with 11 bases in between. The CDR3 coding sequence is TGCGCCAGCAGCCGGGGGGTCGGGACTGAAGCTTTCTTT. Amino acid sequence: CASSRGVGTEAFF.

The chain has TRBV9 and TRBJ2-5; 11 positions match TRBD2. Germline V lookup: CDR1 SGDLS, CDR2 YYNGEE. The CDR3 is 17 amino acids. With V trimmed by 3 bases and J by 3 bases, 10 bases remained unmatched. CDR3 coding DNA: TGTGCCAGCAGCGCGGGGGGGACTAGCGGCGGGGAAGAGACCCAGTACTTC. Translation: CASSAGGTSGGEETQYF.

This clone has more than one count but fewer than ten. This chain links TRBV7-2 with TRBJ2-1; 7 bases fit TRBD1. The CDR3 loop spans 16 amino acids. The germline V gene has CDR1 SGHTA and CDR2 FQGNSA. Trimming took 5 bases from V and 4 from J; bases not matched to a gene: 11. CDR3 sequence: CASSTRQGTGYNEQFF. The CDR3 nucleotides read TGTGCCAGCAGCACACGACAGGGCACAGGGTACAATGAGCAGTTCTTC.

This clone has only a few counts. This chain uses TRBV11-2 with TRBJ2-7; TRBD2 aligns across 10 bases. This CDR3 spans 16 amino acids. Per the germline V gene, CDR1 is SGHAT and CDR2 is FQNNGV. V trimming: 5 bases; J trimming: 1 base; junction bases outside the gene matches: 8. The CDR3 region has the DNA TGTGCCAGCAGCCCAAGGGGACTAGCGTTTTCCTACGAGCAGTACTTC. Amino acids: CASSPRGLAFSYEQYF. The variable domain in full, with the rest retrieved from reference TRBV11-2 and TRBJ2-7, is EAGVAQSPRYKIIEKRQSVAFWCNPISGHATLYWYQQILGQGPKLLIQFQNNGVVDDSQLPKDRFSAERLKGVDSTLKIQPAKLEDSAVYLCASSPRGLAFSYEQYFGPGTRLTVT.

The chain links TRBV9 to TRBJ1-1; D remains ambiguous. This CDR3 region has 13 residues. CDR1 and CDR2 from the germline V gene are SGDLS and YYNGEE. With 0 bases removed from V and 1 base from J, the gap between germline ends came to 4 bases. The CDR3 DNA sequence: TGTGCCAGCAGCGTAGCGGGGAACACTGAAGCTTTCTTT. Translating it yields CASSVAGNTEAFF.

The CDR3 here is CASSFSVLNEQFF. As DNA, the CDR3 is TGTGCCAGCAGTTTCTCAGTCCTCAATGAGCAGTTCTTC. The chain links TRBV2 to TRBJ2-1; D unresolved. This CDR3 is 13 amino acids long. The germline V gene encodes CDR1 SNHLY and CDR2 FYNNEI. Trimming stripped 5 bases from V and 6 bases from J, with 11 bases between.

This sequence joins TRBV10-3 and TRBJ1-5; TRBD1 agrees at 7 bases. After removal of 9 bases from V and 3 bases from J, the junction contained 5 bases not matched to a gene. Germline V gene data show CDR1 as ENHRY and CDR2 as SYGVKD. The CDR3 loop spans 13 amino acids. The CDR3: CAIRDRPNQPQHF. The CDR3, as DNA: TGTGCCATTCGGGACAGACCCAATCAGCCCCAGCATTTT.

This sequence joins TRBV18 and TRBJ2-7; TRBD1 might be the D (8 bases). This CDR3 has 14 residues. CDR1 is KGHSH, CDR2 LQKENI, per germline. V was pared by 6 bases and J by 5 bases, with 17 bases between. The CDR3 here is CASSQGAGVNEQYF. The CDR3 region has the DNA TGTGCCAGCTCCCAGGGGGCGGGAGTAAACGAGCAGTACTTC. The whole variable domain, remainder taken from reference TRBV18 and TRBJ2-7, is NAGVMQNPRHLVRRRGQEARLRCSPMKGHSHVYWYRQLPEEGLKFMVYLQKENIIDESGMPKERFSAEFPKEGPSILRIQQVVRGDSAAYFCASSQGAGVNEQYFGPGTRLTVT.

V and J are TRBV9 and TRBJ1-1; D gene ambiguous. Trimming pared 4 bases from V and 0 bases from J, leaving 13 bases between. CDR1 and CDR2 (germline): SGDLS, YYNGEE. The CDR3 consists of 15 residues. The CDR3 protein is CASSPRGGMNTEAFF. In nucleotides, the CDR3 is TGTGCCAGCAGCCCCAGAGGAGGGATGAACACTGAAGCTTTCTTT.

This clone was picked up one time. For the CDR3, the DNA is TGTGCCAGCAGCTGGACAGGGGGCAATGAGCAGTTCTTC. Its translation: CASSWTGGNEQFF. This rearrangement joins TRBV7-2 to TRBJ2-1; 10 positions agree with TRBD1. CDR1 is SGHTA and CDR2 is FQGNSA in the germline V gene. V gave up 4 bases and J gave up 6 bases; unmatched junction bases: 0. The CDR3 loop spans 13 amino acids.